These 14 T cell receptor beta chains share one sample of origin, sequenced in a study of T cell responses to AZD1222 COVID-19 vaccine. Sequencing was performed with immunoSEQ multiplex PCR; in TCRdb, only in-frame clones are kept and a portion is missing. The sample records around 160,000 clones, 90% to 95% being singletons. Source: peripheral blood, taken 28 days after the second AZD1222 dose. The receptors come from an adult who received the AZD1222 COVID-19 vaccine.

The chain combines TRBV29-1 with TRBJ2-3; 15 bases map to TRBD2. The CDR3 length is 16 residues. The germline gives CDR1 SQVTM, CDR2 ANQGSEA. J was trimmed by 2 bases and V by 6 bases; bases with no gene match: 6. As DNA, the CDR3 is TGCAGCGTCAGGACTAGCGGGAGGGCCTTCACAGATACGCAGTATTTT. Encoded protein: CSVRTSGRAFTDTQYF.

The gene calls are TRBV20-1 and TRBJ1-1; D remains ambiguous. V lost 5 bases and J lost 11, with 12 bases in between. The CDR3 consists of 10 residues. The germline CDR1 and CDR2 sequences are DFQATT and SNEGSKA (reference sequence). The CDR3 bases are TGCAGTGCTCGTCGGGAGGCGGCTTTCTTT. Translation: CSARREAAFF.

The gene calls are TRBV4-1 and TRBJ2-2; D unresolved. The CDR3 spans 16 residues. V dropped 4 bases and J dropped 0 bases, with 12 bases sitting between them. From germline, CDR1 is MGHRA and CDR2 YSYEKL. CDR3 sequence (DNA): TGCGCCAGCAGCCCCTTTCTGGTCCCGAACACCGGGGAGCTGTTTTTT. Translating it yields CASSPFLVPNTGELFF.

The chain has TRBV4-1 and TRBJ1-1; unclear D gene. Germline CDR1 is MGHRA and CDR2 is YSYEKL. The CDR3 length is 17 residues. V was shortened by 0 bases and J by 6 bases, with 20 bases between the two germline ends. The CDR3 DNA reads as TGCGCCAGCAGCCAAGAGCCCCCCGATTGGCACATCCCTGAAGCTTTCTTT. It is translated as CASSQEPPDWHIPEAFF.

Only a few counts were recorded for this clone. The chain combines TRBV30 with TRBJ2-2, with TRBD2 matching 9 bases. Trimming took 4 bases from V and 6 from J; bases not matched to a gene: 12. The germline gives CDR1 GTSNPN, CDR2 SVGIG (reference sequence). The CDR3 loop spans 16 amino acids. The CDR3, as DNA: TGTGCCTGGACTGGGCACGGGACTAGCACCCCCGGGGAGCTGTTTTTT. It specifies CAWTGHGTSTPGELFF.

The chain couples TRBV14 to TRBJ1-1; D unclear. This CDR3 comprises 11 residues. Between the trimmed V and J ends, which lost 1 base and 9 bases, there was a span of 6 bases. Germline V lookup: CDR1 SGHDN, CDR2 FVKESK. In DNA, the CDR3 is TGTGCCAGCAGCCAAGTGGGGAAAGCTTTCTTT. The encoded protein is CASSQVGKAFF.

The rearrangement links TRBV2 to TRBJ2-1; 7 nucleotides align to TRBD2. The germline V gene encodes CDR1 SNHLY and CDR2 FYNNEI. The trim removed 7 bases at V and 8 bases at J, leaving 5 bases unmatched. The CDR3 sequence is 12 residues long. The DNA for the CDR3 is TGTGCCAGCACCGGACTAGGGCATGAGCAGTTCTTC. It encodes CASTGLGHEQFF.

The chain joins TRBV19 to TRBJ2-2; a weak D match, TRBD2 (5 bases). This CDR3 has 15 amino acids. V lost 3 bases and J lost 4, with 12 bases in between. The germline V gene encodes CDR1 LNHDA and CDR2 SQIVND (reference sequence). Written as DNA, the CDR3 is TGTGCCAGTAGTATTGGTGGAGGACTCACCGGGGAGCTGTTTTTT. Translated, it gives CASSIGGGLTGELFF.

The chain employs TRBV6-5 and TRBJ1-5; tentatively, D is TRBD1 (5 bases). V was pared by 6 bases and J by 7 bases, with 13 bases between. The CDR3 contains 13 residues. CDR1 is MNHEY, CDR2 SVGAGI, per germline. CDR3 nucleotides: TGTGCCAGCAGAGTAGACAGCGCCCAGCCCCAGCATTTT. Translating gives CASRVDSAQPQHF.

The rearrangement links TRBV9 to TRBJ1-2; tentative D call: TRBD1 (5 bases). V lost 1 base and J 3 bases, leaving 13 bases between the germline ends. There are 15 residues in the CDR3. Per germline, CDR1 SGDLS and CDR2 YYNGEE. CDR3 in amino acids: CASSVRYEGYYGYTF. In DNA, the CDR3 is TGTGCCAGCAGCGTACGGTACGAGGGGTACTATGGCTACACCTTC.

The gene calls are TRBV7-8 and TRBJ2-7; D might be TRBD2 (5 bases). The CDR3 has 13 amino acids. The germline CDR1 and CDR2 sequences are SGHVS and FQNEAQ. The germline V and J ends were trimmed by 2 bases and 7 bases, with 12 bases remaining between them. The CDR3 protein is CASSLFSVLEQYF. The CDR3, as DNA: TGTGCCAGCAGCTTATTTAGCGTCCTGGAGCAGTACTTC.

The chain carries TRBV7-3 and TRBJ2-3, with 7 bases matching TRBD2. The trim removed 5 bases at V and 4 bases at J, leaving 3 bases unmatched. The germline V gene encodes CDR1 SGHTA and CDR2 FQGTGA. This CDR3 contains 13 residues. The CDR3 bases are TGTGCCAGCAGCAAAGCGGGACCAGATACGCAGTATTTT. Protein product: CASSKAGPDTQYF.

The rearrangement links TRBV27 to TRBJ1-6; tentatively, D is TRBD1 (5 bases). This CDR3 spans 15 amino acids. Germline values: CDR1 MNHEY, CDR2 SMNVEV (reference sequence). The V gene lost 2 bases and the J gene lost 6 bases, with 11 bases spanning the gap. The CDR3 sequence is CASSLLGGPNSPLHF. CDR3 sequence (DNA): TGTGCCAGCAGTTTACTGGGGGGACCTAATTCACCCCTCCACTTT.

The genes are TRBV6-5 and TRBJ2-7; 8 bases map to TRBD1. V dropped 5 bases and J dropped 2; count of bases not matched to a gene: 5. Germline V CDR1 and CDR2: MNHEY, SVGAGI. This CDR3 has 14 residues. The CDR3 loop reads CASSIGQGPYEQYF. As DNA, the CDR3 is TGTGCCAGCAGTATAGGACAGGGACCCTACGAGCAGTACTTC.